This T cell receptor (beta chain) was sequenced for a study of shared clonotypes between healthy human individuals. TCRdb's copy holds only in-frame clones and misses some; the assay was immunoSEQ multiplex PCR. The sample shows under 2,500,000 clones, approximately 94% of them seen only once. The CDR3 is made up of 14 amino acids. Deletions cut 7 bases from V and 4 bases from J, with 16 bases between. Germline CDR1 is MNHNS and CDR2 is SASEGT. V gene TRBV6-1 combines with J gene TRBJ2-5; maybe TRBD1 (6 bases). The specimen sequenced was naive CD4+ T cells sorted from blood. Documented subset: CD45RA+ positively selected. The sequence was collected from a man between 18 and 35 years old in good health. CDR3 region: CASKIPLGAETQYF. DNA for the CDR3: TGTGCCAGCAAAATCCCTCTGGGGGCAGAGACCCAGTACTTC.